Here is one T cell receptor (beta chain) with its context. Its matching antigen is unknown. Method: immunoSEQ multiplex PCR; TCRdb's copy keeps in-frame clones and lacks some. The sample lists tens of thousands of clones; over 70% were seen once. These data come from a study of radiotherapy plus CTLA-4 blockade in lung cancer. Study in general: Disease control was present in 30% to 35% of patients, and objective responses in approximately 20%. Points from the study as a whole: Response was reportedly best predicted by early blood T cell clone dynamics, with interferon-beta. Clones of tumor-derived TCRs expanded in blood after radiotherapy plus ipilimumab.

Patients had chemo-refractory metastatic non-small-cell lung cancer and received focal radiation plus CTLA-4 blockade that used ipilimumab. The germline V gene has CDR1 WNHNN and CDR2 SYGVQD (reference sequence). The CDR3 contains 14 residues. The ends were cut back, 4 bases at V and 5 bases at J, with 15 bases in the middle. This sequence originates from a human donor with non-small cell lung cancer who had stable disease on radiotherapy plus ipilimumab. Specimen: peripheral blood, collected from a patient treated with radiotherapy plus ipilimumab. The chain carries TRBV10-1 and TRBJ2-7; D uncertain. This CDR3 reads CASSVTTALNEQYF. CDR3 coding DNA: TGCGCCAGCAGTGTCACTACGGCATTGAACGAGCAGTACTTC.